This TCR beta chain was captured by sequencing in a study of fetal regulatory T cell absence and autoimmunity. CDR1 MGHRA and CDR2 YSYEKL come from the germline V gene. J gave up 7 bases and V 4 bases, and 6 bases lay outside the gene matches. This CDR3 comprises 15 residues. Overall study results and limits: Compared with cord blood, pancreas showed oligoclonal TCR enrichment, some clones over 80-fold. TRB gene family usage was broadly similar in cord blood and pancreas.

Assay: immunoSEQ multiplex PCR; the TCRdb copy retains only in-frame clones and omits some. Found here are 95,000 or so clones, less than 80% of them singletons; the top ten hold 1.5% to 2%. This clone was detected once. Its matching antigen is unknown. The origin of this receptor is a male donor with IPEX syndrome. Input material: pancreas tissue. The genes are TRBV4-1 and TRBJ2-2, with 10 bases that match TRBD2. The CDR3 region is CASSLSGGASGELFF. CDR3 nucleotides: TGCGCCAGCAGCCTCAGCGGGGGGGCGAGCGGGGAGCTGTTTTTT.